This TCR beta chain appears in the sequencing data of a study of blood T cell repertoires in COVID-19. In the study overall: There were acute and convalescent COVID-19 samples, and they came from the United States, Italy and Spain. PBMCs, B-cell-depleted T cells, or T cells provided the cDNA or gDNA that made up the material.

In the original processing: Using reference gene primer amplification, nucleated cell counts were estimated. Assay: immunoSEQ multiplex PCR; the TCRdb copy retains only in-frame clones and omits some. The D gene and trimming were derived from the DNA, and the V and J assignments and clone size from that table. This sample has approximately 190,000 clones, with around 80% found just once. CDR1 and CDR2 (germline): MNHNY, SVGAGI (reference sequence). This CDR3 has 13 residues. V lost 6 bases, J lost 3 bases, and 5 bases stayed unmatched. The receptor's source is a man younger than 45 with active or convalescent COVID-19. Input material: peripheral blood. The genes are TRBV6-6 and TRBJ2-7; TRBD1 aligns across 7 bases. The CDR3 region has the DNA TGTGCCAGCAGCCGGGACAGCTACTACGAGCAGTACTTC. Residues: CASSRDSYYEQYF.